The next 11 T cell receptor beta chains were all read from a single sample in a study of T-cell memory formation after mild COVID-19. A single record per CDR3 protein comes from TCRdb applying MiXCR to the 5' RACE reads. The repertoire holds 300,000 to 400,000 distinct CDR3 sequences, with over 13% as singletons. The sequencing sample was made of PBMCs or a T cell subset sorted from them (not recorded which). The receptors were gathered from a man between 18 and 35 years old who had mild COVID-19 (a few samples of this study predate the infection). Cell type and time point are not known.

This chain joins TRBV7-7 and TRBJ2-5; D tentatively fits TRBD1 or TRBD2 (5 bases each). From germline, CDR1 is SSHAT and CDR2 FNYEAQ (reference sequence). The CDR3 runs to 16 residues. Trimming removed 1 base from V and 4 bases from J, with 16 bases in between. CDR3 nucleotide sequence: TGTGCCAGCAGCTTAGGTTCTAGCCGGGGACCAGAGACCCAGTACTTC. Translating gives CASSLGSSRGPETQYF.

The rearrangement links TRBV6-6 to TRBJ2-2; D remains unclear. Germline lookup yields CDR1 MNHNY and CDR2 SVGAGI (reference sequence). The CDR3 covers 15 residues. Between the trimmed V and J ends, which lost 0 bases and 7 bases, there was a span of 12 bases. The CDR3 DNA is TGTGCCAGCAGTTACTCGCTCGAGGTGGGCGGGGAGCTGTTTTTT. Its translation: CASSYSLEVGGELFF.

The DNA of the CDR3 is TGCGCCAGCAGCCAAGGACCTTACACTGAAGCTTTCTTT. Amino acids: CASSQGPYTEAFF. The chain employs TRBV4-1 and TRBJ1-1; D is unclear. The V end lost 1 base, the J end lost 3 bases, and 6 bases lay between the germline ends. Germline values: CDR1 MGHRA, CDR2 YSYEKL. The CDR3 runs 13 residues.

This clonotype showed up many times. The CDR3 nucleotides read TGTGCCAGCAGCTTTGGGACAGAGGGCAACGGCTACACCTTC. Translation gives CASSFGTEGNGYTF. The chain carries TRBV7-2 and TRBJ1-2, with 7 bases fitting TRBD1. The CDR3 sequence is 14 residues long. CDR1 and CDR2 from the germline V gene are SGHTA and FQGNSA. Germline trimming cut 3 bases from V and 8 bases from J; bases unmatched to any gene: 9.

CDR3 DNA sequence: TGTGCCAGCAGCTCGGTCGGACTAGCGGGCAATGAGCAGTTCTTC. Its translation is CASSSVGLAGNEQFF. V is TRBV7-9 and J is TRBJ2-1, with TRBD2 matching 11 bases. Germline assignment: CDR1 SEHNR and CDR2 FQNEAQ (reference sequence). The CDR3 runs to 15 residues. V lost 4 bases and J lost 6; bases outside the gene matches: 5.

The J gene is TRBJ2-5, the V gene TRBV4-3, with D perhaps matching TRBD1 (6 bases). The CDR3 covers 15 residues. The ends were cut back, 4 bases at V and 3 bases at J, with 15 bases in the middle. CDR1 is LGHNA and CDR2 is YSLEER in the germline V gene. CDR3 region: CASSLTWTAKETQYF. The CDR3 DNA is TGCGCCAGCAGCCTGACCTGGACAGCGAAAGAGACCCAGTACTTC.

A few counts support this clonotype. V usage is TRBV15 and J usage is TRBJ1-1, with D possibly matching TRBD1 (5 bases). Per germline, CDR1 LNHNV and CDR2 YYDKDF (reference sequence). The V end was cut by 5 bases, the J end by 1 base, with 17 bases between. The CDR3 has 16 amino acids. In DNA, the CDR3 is TGTGCCACCAGCCGACAAACCGGGACTGAGAACACTGAAGCTTTCTTT. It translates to CATSRQTGTENTEAFF.

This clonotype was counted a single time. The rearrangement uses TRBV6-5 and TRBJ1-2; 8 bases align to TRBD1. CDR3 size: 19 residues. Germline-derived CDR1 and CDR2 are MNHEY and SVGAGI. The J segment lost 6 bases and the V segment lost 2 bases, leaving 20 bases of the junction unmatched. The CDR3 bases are TGTGCCAGCAGTTACATCGCTCGGACAGGGATCGATCAAGTCGATGGCTACACCTTC. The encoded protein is CASSYIARTGIDQVDGYTF.

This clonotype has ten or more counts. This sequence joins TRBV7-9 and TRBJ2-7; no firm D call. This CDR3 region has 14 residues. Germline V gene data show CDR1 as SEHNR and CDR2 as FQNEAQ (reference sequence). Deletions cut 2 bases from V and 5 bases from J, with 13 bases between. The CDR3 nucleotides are TGTGCCAGCAGCTTAAGTCAGGCCGACGACGAGCAGTACTTC. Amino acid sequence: CASSLSQADDEQYF.

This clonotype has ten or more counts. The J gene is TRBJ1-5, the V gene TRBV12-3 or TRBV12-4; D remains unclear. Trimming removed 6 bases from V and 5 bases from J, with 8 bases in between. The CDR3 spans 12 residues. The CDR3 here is CASRGSYQPQHF. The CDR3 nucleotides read TGTGCCAGCAGGGGATCGTATCAGCCCCAGCATTTT.

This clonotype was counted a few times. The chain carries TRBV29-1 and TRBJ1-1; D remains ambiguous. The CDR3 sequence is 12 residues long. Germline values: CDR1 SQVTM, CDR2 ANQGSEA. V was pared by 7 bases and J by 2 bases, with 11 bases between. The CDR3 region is CSGMTGNTEAFF. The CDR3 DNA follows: TGCAGCGGCATGACGGGAAACACTGAAGCTTTCTTT.